This T cell receptor beta chain was found in a study of shared clonotypes between healthy human individuals. Study-wide results and limits: Across subsets, estimated richness was generally greater for naive than for memory populations.

The V end was cut by 6 bases, the J end by 3 bases, with 15 bases between. Germline CDR1 MNHNS, CDR2 SASEGT. The CDR3 consists of 14 residues. Turning to this clone: Antigen specificity is unknown.

Terminally differentiated effector memory CD45RA+ cells were left out of the naive CD8 fraction, which was CD45RO-negative and positively selected for CCR7. Replicate PCRs from sorted subsets contained around 200 ng DNA, which is roughly 30,000 T cell genomes. TCRdb's table, derived via immunoSEQ multiplex PCR, lists solely in-frame clones and lacks some. This table holds hundreds of thousands of clones, around 90% found once. The chain carries TRBV6-1 and TRBJ2-7; D is tentatively TRBD1 or TRBD2 (5 bases each). The receptor was derived from a man between 25 and 39 years old in good health. Sequencing was carried out using naive CD8+ T cells sorted from blood. As DNA, the CDR3 is TGTGCCAGCAGAAATCCCGGGGCCAGCTACGAGCAGTACTTC. This gives the protein CASRNPGASYEQYF.